The 6 T cell receptor beta chains presented below share a single source sample, sequenced in a study of identical twins (dated by TCRdb to about 2016). The method was 5' RACE. The data were produced on an Illumina HiSeq 2000. TCRdb trimmed the raw reads at Q25, called clones with MiXCR and kept productive beta chains. For every CDR3 protein sequence, its rows merge into one entry that carries the most common genes and DNA. The table for this sample lists some 600,000 distinct CDR3 sequences; about 7.1% of them were counted only once. The ten largest clones add up to around 1.6% of the sample. This sample also belongs to another study, concerning yellow fever vaccine responses in identical twins.

The material sequenced was PBMCs. These receptors were collected from a young woman in good health.

A few counts support this clonotype. The rearrangement uses TRBV11-2 and TRBJ2-2; D is tentatively TRBD1 or TRBD2 (7 bases each). There are 16 residues in the CDR3. Germline CDR1 and CDR2: SGHAT and FQNNGV. Trimming shortened V by 1 base and J by 2 bases, and 11 bases separated the two germline ends. The CDR3 region is CASSLGGGGNTGELFF. In DNA form, the CDR3 reads TGTGCCAGCAGCTTAGGGGGAGGGGGCAACACCGGGGAGCTGTTTTTT.

This clonotype appeared a few times. V and J are TRBV7-8 and TRBJ2-5; 13 bases are shared with TRBD2. The V segment lost 5 bases and the J segment 5 bases; nucleotides outside the gene matches: 11. Germline CDR1 is SGHVS and CDR2 is FQNEAQ. The CDR3 extends over 17 amino acids. CDR3 DNA sequence: TGTGCCAGCAGCCCCCAGCGGACTAGCGGGAGAGGGGAGACCCAGTACTTC. Protein product: CASSPQRTSGRGETQYF.

This clonotype appeared many times. The germline gene is not matched at one end of the junction; a read error may be the cause. Here the CDR3 reads CASSFMWGYTF. CDR3 coding DNA: TGTGCCAGTAGTTTTATGTGGGGCTACACCTTC. The chain employs TRBV12-3 or TRBV12-4 and TRBJ1-2; D remains ambiguous. The length of the CDR3 is 11 residues.

The V call is TRBV20-1, the J call TRBJ2-5; tentatively, D is TRBD1 or TRBD2 (5 bases each). CDR1 DFQATT and CDR2 SNEGSKA come from the germline V gene (reference sequence). The CDR3 spans 14 residues. The V end was cut by 3 bases, the J end by 6 bases, with 17 bases between. CDR3 residues: CSASPALGTKTQYF. DNA for the CDR3: TGCAGTGCTAGCCCCGCCTTGGGGACGAAGACCCAGTACTTC.

The J gene is TRBJ1-1, the V gene TRBV7-9; D possibly corresponds to TRBD1 (5 bases). V lost 4 bases and J 6 bases, leaving 15 bases between the germline ends. The CDR3 covers 14 residues. CDR1 is SEHNR and CDR2 is FQNEAQ in the germline V gene (reference sequence). This CDR3 reads CASSWTTISAEAFF. The CDR3 nucleotides read TGTGCCAGCAGCTGGACAACCATCTCCGCTGAAGCTTTCTTT.

This clonotype was recorded at least ten times. The V call is TRBV11-2, the J call TRBJ2-1; TRBD1 aligns across 8 bases. The CDR3 runs to 18 residues. The V gene end was trimmed by 6 bases and the J gene end by 1 base; junction bases not matched to a gene: 14. Germline V lookup: CDR1 SGHAT, CDR2 FQNNGV. CDR3 in DNA: TGTGCCAGCAGATACACCTACGGGCAGGGGGCTTCCTACAATGAGCAGTTCTTC. Its protein product is CASRYTYGQGASYNEQFF.